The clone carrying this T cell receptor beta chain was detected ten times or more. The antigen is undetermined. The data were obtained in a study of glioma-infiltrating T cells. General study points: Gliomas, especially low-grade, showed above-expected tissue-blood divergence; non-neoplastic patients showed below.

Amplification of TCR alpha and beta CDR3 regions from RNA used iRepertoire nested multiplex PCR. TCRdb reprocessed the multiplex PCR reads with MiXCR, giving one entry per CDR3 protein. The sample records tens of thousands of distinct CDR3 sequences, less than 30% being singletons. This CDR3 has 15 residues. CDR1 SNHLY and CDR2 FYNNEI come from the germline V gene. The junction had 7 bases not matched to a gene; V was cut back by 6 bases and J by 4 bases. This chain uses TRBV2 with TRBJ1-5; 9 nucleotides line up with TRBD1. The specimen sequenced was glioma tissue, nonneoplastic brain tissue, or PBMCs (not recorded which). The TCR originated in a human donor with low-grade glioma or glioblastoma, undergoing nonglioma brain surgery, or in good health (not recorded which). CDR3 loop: CASSKDRGKNQPQHF. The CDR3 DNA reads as TGTGCCAGCAGCAAGGACAGGGGAAAGAATCAGCCCCAGCATTTT. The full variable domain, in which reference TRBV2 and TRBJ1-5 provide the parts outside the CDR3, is EPEVTQTPSHQVTQMGQEVILRCVPISNHLYFYWYRQILGQKVEFLVSFYNNEISEKSEIFDDQFSVERPDGSNFTLKIRSTKLEDSAMYFCASSKDRGKNQPQHFGDGTRLSIL.